This TCR beta chain was sequenced during a study of control samples from healthy donors and cancer patients. Assay: immunoSEQ multiplex PCR; the TCRdb copy retains only in-frame clones and omits some. The sample records about 140,000 clones, approximately 94% being singletons. CDR3 length equals 16 residues. The V gene end was trimmed by 7 bases and the J gene end by 5 bases; junction bases not matched to a gene: 13. The germline V gene encodes CDR1 MNHNY and CDR2 SVGAGI (reference sequence). The sequence came from a middle-aged man in good health. The sequencing sample was made of blood. J is TRBJ1-5 and V is TRBV6-6, with TRBD1 matching 8 bases. CDR3 bases: TGTGCCAGCACAAGCACACGGACAGGGAAGTATCAGCCCCAGCATTTT. Amino acid sequence: CASTSTRTGKYQPQHF.